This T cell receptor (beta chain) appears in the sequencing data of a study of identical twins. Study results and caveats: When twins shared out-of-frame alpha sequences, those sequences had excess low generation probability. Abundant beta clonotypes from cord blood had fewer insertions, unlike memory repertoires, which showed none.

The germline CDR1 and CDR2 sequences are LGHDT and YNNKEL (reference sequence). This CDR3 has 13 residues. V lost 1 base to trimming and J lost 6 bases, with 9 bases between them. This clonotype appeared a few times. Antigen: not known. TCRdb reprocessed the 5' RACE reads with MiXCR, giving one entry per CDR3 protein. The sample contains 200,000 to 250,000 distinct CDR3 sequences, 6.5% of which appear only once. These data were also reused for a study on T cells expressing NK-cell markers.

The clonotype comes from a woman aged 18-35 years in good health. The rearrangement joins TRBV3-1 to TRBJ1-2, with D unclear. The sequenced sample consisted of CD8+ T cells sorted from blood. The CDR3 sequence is CASSQGYADGYTF. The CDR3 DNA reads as TGTGCCAGCAGCCAAGGATACGCTGATGGCTACACCTTC.